What follows are 26 T cell receptor beta chains derived from one specimen sequenced in a study of lymphopenia after photon versus proton radiotherapy. Only in-frame clones appear in the TCRdb table, and some are missing; sequencing was by immunoSEQ multiplex PCR. This sample has 55,000 to 70,000 clones, with roughly 90% found just once. Sequencing was performed on peripheral blood, taken from a patient treated with photon-based radiotherapy. All receptors come from a woman between 40 and 50 years old with cholangiocarcinoma.

The chain combines TRBV2 with TRBJ2-1, with D tentatively TRBD1 or TRBD2 (5 bases each). V lost 0 bases and J lost 5, with 11 bases in between. Per germline, CDR1 SNHLY and CDR2 FYNNEI. This CDR3 comprises 15 residues. CDR3 residues: CASSEARGLNNEQFF. DNA for the CDR3: TGTGCCAGCAGTGAAGCCCGGGGCTTAAACAATGAGCAGTTCTTC.

V is TRBV10-3 and J is TRBJ1-2; D is ambiguous. Trimming left V 3 bases short and J 1 base short, with 9 bases between. Germline CDR1 and CDR2: ENHRY and SYGVKD. The CDR3 sequence is 14 residues long. The DNA of the CDR3 is TGTGCCATCAGTGACACGAAGGTTAACTATGGCTACACCTTC. It specifies CAISDTKVNYGYTF.

The chain has TRBV5-1 and TRBJ2-1; 9 bases line up with TRBD1. Germline V gives CDR1 SGHRS, CDR2 YFSETQ. The CDR3 consists of 14 residues. Unmatched junction bases numbered 4, after V lost 3 bases and J lost 6 bases. CDR3 nucleotides: TGCGCCAGCAGCTCCGGGACAGGGATCAATGAGCAGTTCTTC. It is translated as CASSSGTGINEQFF.

The rearrangement joins TRBV27 to TRBJ2-2; 9 bases map to TRBD1. In germline, CDR1 is MNHEY, CDR2 SMNVEV (reference sequence). Losses at the gene ends were 5 bases for V and 5 bases for J; bases not matched to a gene: 9. This CDR3 contains 16 residues. CDR3 in amino acids: CASSLRPGQGTGELFF. As DNA, the CDR3 is TGTGCCAGCAGTCTCAGACCGGGACAGGGAACCGGGGAGCTGTTTTTT.

Comment on this clone: The junction departs from germline at one end; a sequencing error may be responsible. The chain recombines TRBV2 with TRBJ2-5; D is possibly TRBD1 or TRBD2 (5 bases each). Per germline, CDR1 SNHLY and CDR2 FYNNEI. This CDR3 is built from 12 residues. The CDR3 sequence is CASSELSGTYDF. For the CDR3, the DNA is TGTGCCAGCAGTGAACTATCCGGGACCTACGACTTC.

The chain employs TRBV4-3 and TRBJ1-4; D remains ambiguous. Germline CDR1 is LGHNA and CDR2 is YSLEER. The CDR3 covers 16 residues. Trimming left V 0 bases short and J 8 bases short, with 16 bases between. The CDR3 DNA sequence: TGCGCCAGCAGCCAAGAGGTCCCAGGAAAGAACGAAAAACTGTTTTTT. This gives the protein CASSQEVPGKNEKLFF.

J is TRBJ2-1 and V is TRBV7-3, with 10 nucleotides matching TRBD2. The CDR3 totals 15 residues. Germline V gives CDR1 SGHTA, CDR2 FQGTGA. Germline trimming cut 6 bases from V and 9 bases from J; bases unmatched to any gene: 11. The CDR3 is CASSTSGAPLIEQFF. The CDR3 nucleotides read TGTGCCAGCAGTACTAGCGGGGCCCCTCTCATTGAGCAGTTCTTC.

CDR3 in amino acids: CASSLSNYGYTF. The CDR3 bases are TGTGCCAGCAGCTTAAGTAACTATGGCTACACCTTC. V is TRBV11-2 and J is TRBJ1-2; D is unclear. V was pared by 2 bases and J by 1 base, with 2 bases between. CDR1 and CDR2 from the germline V gene are SGHAT and FQNNGV. This CDR3 contains 12 residues.

This chain joins TRBV15 and TRBJ1-4; TRBD1 aligns across 7 bases. The CDR3 extends over 14 amino acids. V lost 11 bases and J lost 8; bases outside the gene matches: 14. Germline CDR1 and CDR2: LNHNV and YYDKDF (reference sequence). The CDR3 region is CASYHPGTDEKLFF. CDR3 nucleotide sequence: TGTGCCTCCTACCACCCCGGGACAGACGAAAAACTGTTTTTT.

The chain is built from TRBV5-1 and TRBJ1-1; TRBD1 matches at 7 bases. This CDR3 has 14 residues. Germline assignment: CDR1 SGHRS and CDR2 YFSETQ. Trimming removed 1 base from V and 0 bases from J; junction bases left unmatched: 0. Written as DNA, the CDR3 is TGCGCCAGCAGCTTGACAGGGGTGAACACTGAAGCTTTCTTT. Translation gives CASSLTGVNTEAFF.

The chain recombines TRBV9 with TRBJ2-2; 9 nucleotides line up with TRBD1. Germline values: CDR1 SGDLS, CDR2 YYNGEE. The CDR3 runs 16 residues. Trimming at V came to 3 bases and at J to 1 base, leaving 4 bases not matched to a gene. DNA for the CDR3: TGTGCCAGCAGCGCCTGGGGACAGGGGAACACCGGGGAGCTGTTTTTT. It translates to CASSAWGQGNTGELFF.

The chain uses TRBV18 and TRBJ1-1; D is perhaps TRBD1 (6 bases). Trimming pared 4 bases from V and 4 bases from J, leaving 19 bases between. CDR3 length equals 16 residues. CDR1 and CDR2 from the germline V gene are KGHSH and LQKENI. CDR3 in DNA: TGTGCCAGCTCACTGATTGAAGCGGAGGGGGGCACTGAAGCTTTCTTT. Translating it yields CASSLIEAEGGTEAFF.

This chain connects TRBV28 to TRBJ1-2, with D perhaps matching TRBD1 (5 bases). The germline CDR1 and CDR2 sequences are MDHEN and SYDVKM. Between the trimmed V and J ends, which lost 4 bases and 4 bases, there was a span of 16 bases. The CDR3 consists of 15 residues. The CDR3 here is CASSSAPQTVYGYTF. CDR3 DNA sequence: TGTGCCAGCAGTTCCGCTCCACAGACAGTCTATGGCTACACCTTC.

The chain carries TRBV7-2 and TRBJ1-2; D gene unclear. V dropped 3 bases and J dropped 8 bases, with 10 bases sitting between them. This CDR3 spans 12 amino acids. CDR1 is SGHTA, CDR2 FQGNSA, per germline. CDR3 nucleotide sequence: TGTGCCAGCAGCTTTCTAGGGAGCGGCTACACCTTC. This codes for CASSFLGSGYTF.

The gene calls are TRBV7-2 and TRBJ1-1; TRBD1 matches at 9 bases. Looked up from germline, CDR1 is SGHTA and CDR2 is FQGNSA. This CDR3 region has 15 residues. V lost 3 bases to trimming and J lost 0 bases; unmatched junction nucleotides: 2. CDR3 sequence: CASSLGTGMNTEAFF. The CDR3 DNA reads as TGTGCCAGCAGCTTGGGGACAGGGATGAACACTGAAGCTTTCTTT.

J is TRBJ2-5 and V is TRBV12-5, with TRBD2 identical over 16 bases. This CDR3 is 21 amino acids long. Trimming cost V 2 bases and J 2 bases; bases outside gene matches: 14. Germline-derived CDR1 and CDR2 are LGHNT and FRNRAP. The chain's CDR3 is CASGLFTPTEGLAGGQETQYF. The CDR3 region has the DNA TGTGCTAGTGGTTTGTTCACACCGACTGAGGGACTAGCGGGGGGGCAAGAGACCCAGTACTTC.

The rearrangement uses TRBV2 and TRBJ1-1; D not certain. Germline lookup yields CDR1 SNHLY and CDR2 FYNNEI. This CDR3 spans 14 amino acids. V was clipped by 5 bases and J by 1 base, with 11 bases between them. The CDR3 DNA sequence: TGTGCCAGCAGTATGACGGACGGGAACACTGAAGCTTTCTTT. It translates to CASSMTDGNTEAFF.

Remarks on this clone: The junction does not match germline at one end; this may be a read error. The chain is built from TRBV27 and TRBJ2-7, with D hard to call. The length of the CDR3 is 12 residues. Germline V gives CDR1 MNHEY, CDR2 SMNVEV (reference sequence). CDR3 coding DNA: TGTGCCAGCAGTTCTTACAGCTACGGGCAGTACTTC. Translated: CASSSYSYGQYF.

The V call is TRBV5-1, the J call TRBJ2-1; D call uncertain. Germline assignment: CDR1 SGHRS and CDR2 YFSETQ. The CDR3 contains 15 residues. Trimming removed 3 bases from V and 0 bases from J, with 10 bases in between. CDR3 DNA sequence: TGCGCCAGCAGCTCATCCAGCTTCTCCTACAATGAGCAGTTCTTC. This gives the protein CASSSSSFSYNEQFF.

The V gene is TRBV27, the J gene TRBJ2-2, with 10 bases fitting TRBD2. The CDR3 runs 19 residues. The J segment lost 5 bases and the V segment lost 11 bases, leaving 23 bases of the junction unmatched. Germline-derived CDR1 and CDR2 are MNHEY and SMNVEV (reference sequence). The CDR3 region has the DNA TGTGCCGAAACCTCGAGGGAACTAGCGGGAAGAGGGGGTACCGGGGAGCTGTTTTTT. This translates into CAETSRELAGRGGTGELFF.

This clone turned up a few times. At one of its ends the junction is not consistent with the germline gene, which may arise from a read error. The V gene is TRBV5-1, the J gene TRBJ1-1; D not certain. The CDR3 loop spans 13 amino acids. Germline lookup yields CDR1 SGHRS and CDR2 YFSETQ. The CDR3 spells CASSDILNSEAFF. Here the CDR3 DNA reads TGCGCCAGCAGCGACATTCTAAACAGTGAAGCTTTCTTT.

The chain carries TRBV29-1 and TRBJ2-1, with 10 bases aligning to TRBD1. There are 14 residues in the CDR3. CDR1 is SQVTM, CDR2 ANQGSEA, per germline. Trimming cost V 8 bases and J 4 bases; bases outside gene matches: 8. The chain's CDR3 is CSTNGQGGYNEQFF. Written as DNA, the CDR3 is TGCAGCACCAACGGACAGGGGGGTTACAATGAGCAGTTCTTC.

This chain joins TRBV11-3 and TRBJ2-1; 8 nucleotides match TRBD1. Germline lookup yields CDR1 SGHNT and CDR2 YENEEA. Trimming removed 4 bases from V and 7 bases from J; junction bases left unmatched: 3. CDR3 length: 13 residues. The CDR3 region has the DNA TGTGCCAGCAGCTCGGACAGGGCTAATGAGCAGTTCTTC. Protein product: CASSSDRANEQFF. Together with reference TRBV11-3 and TRBJ2-1, the CDR3 gives the full variable domain: EAGVVQSPRYKIIEKKQPVAFWCNPISGHNTLYWYLQNLGQGPELLIRYENEEAVDDSQLPKDRFSAERLKGVDSTLKIQPAELGDSAVYLCASSSDRANEQFFGPGTRLTVL.

The CDR3 sequence: CSVRSRDRENEQFF. The CDR3 DNA reads as TGCAGCGTCAGGTCTCGGGACCGGGAAAATGAGCAGTTCTTC. V usage is TRBV29-1 and J usage is TRBJ2-1; D could derive from TRBD1 or TRBD2 (5 bases each). The CDR3 is 14 amino acids. Germline-derived CDR1 and CDR2 are SQVTM and ANQGSEA. With 6 bases removed from V and 7 bases from J, the gap between germline ends came to 19 bases.

The J gene is TRBJ2-2, the V gene TRBV18; the match to TRBD2 covers 13 bases. CDR1 is KGHSH, CDR2 LQKENI, per germline. The V gene end was trimmed by 3 bases and the J gene end by 0 bases; junction bases not matched to a gene: 4. The CDR3 is made up of 18 amino acids. CDR3 bases: TGTGCCAGCTCACCGCGGACTAGCGGGAGTGCGAACACCGGGGAGCTGTTTTTT. Protein product: CASSPRTSGSANTGELFF. Using reference TRBV18 and TRBJ2-2 for the parts outside the CDR3, the full variable domain is NAGVMQNPRHLVRRRGQEARLRCSPMKGHSHVYWYRQLPEEGLKFMVYLQKENIIDESGMPKERFSAEFPKEGPSILRIQQVVRGDSAAYFCASSPRTSGSANTGELFFGEGSRLTVL.

The chain is built from TRBV4-3 and TRBJ2-5; 8 nucleotides agree with TRBD1. The DNA matches TRBJ2-7 better at its end, which makes the J call doubtful. This CDR3 is built from 15 residues. CDR1 is LGHNA and CDR2 is YSLEER in the germline V gene. CDR3 DNA: TGCGCCAGCAGCCAAAACTTCGGACAGGGCTACGAGCAGTACTTC. The encoded protein is CASSQNFGQGYEQYF.